Sequencing of this TCR beta chain was carried out in a study of T cells in tumors after PD-1 blockade. Whole-study context: Prior checkpoint blockade, systemic immunosuppressant use, or anti-cancer therapy within 4 weeks excluded patients. A subset received ongoing vismodegib 150 mg daily alongside anti-PD-1 therapy. Study-level findings and limits: Peripheral recruitment is suggested, as some novel exhausted tumor clones were in pre-treatment blood.

V shed 0 bases, J shed 2 bases, and the junction held 9 bases outside the gene matches. The CDR3 has 17 residues. Germline lookup yields CDR1 SGDLS and CDR2 YYNGEE. The table came from immunoSEQ multiplex PCR; TCRdb's copy has only in-frame clones and leaves some out. The top ten hold approximately 24% of the sample, which has about 20,000 clones, over 75% seen once. Input was about 616 ng to 6,500 ng of genomic DNA from tumor or blood. Details on this clone: Its target is not known.

The chain combines TRBV9 with TRBJ2-5, with 8 bases fitting TRBD2. This TCR came from a human donor with basal cell carcinoma. The sample was PBMCs, taken before anti-PD-1 treatment. The CDR3 DNA reads TGTGCCAGCAGCGTAGCTCGGGCGGGGGGAGCTCAAGAGACCCAGTACTTC. This sequence encodes CASSVARAGGAQETQYF.